These 8 T cell receptor beta chains were all obtained from the same sample, sequenced in a study of OX40 agonist ivuxolimab in advanced cancers. Only in-frame clones appear in the TCRdb table, and some are missing; sequencing was by immunoSEQ multiplex PCR. Altogether over 40,000 clones are present, around 90% being singletons, with the ten largest covering around 15%. The sample consisted of CD4+ or CD8+ T cells sorted from blood, taken in a trial of the OX40 agonist ivuxolimab. The source is an adult with an advanced solid tumor such as melanoma, head and neck, liver or kidney cancer.

The chain has TRBV6-1 and TRBJ2-7, with D possibly being TRBD1 (5 bases). The germline gives CDR1 MNHNS, CDR2 SASEGT. The CDR3 is 12 residues long. V was trimmed by 3 bases and J by 4 bases, leaving 7 bases between them. The CDR3 region is CASSDRAYEQYF. The CDR3 nucleotides are TGTGCCAGCAGTGACAGGGCGTACGAGCAGTACTTC.

For the CDR3, the DNA is TGTGCCAGCAGTTCATTCTGGACTAGCGGGCGCTCCTACGAGCAGTACTTC. Translating it yields CASSSFWTSGRSYEQYF. The V gene is TRBV28, the J gene TRBJ2-7; 11 positions match TRBD2. With V trimmed by 4 bases and J by 0 bases, 8 bases remained unmatched. CDR1 and CDR2 from the germline V gene are MDHEN and SYDVKM. CDR3 length: 17 amino acids. Together with reference TRBV28 and TRBJ2-7, the CDR3 gives the full variable domain: DVKVTQSSRYLVKRTGEKVFLECVQDMDHENMFWYRQDPGLGLRLIYFSYDVKMKEKGDIPEGYSVSREKKERFSLILESASTNQTSMYLCASSSFWTSGRSYEQYFGPGTRLTVT.

This chain connects TRBV7-2 to TRBJ1-5; 7 nucleotides line up with TRBD1. Losses at the gene ends were 5 bases for V and 7 bases for J; bases not matched to a gene: 8. CDR1 is SGHTA, CDR2 FQGNSA, per germline. This CDR3 contains 14 residues. Here the CDR3 reads CASSIDRVWQPQHF. CDR3 DNA: TGTGCCAGCAGCATTGACAGGGTGTGGCAGCCCCAGCATTTT.

This sequence joins TRBV6-5 and TRBJ1-2; TRBD1 is a possible D gene (6 bases). Trimming shortened V by 0 bases and J by 5 bases, and 10 bases separated the two germline ends. The CDR3 sequence is 14 residues long. CDR1 is MNHEY, CDR2 SVGAGI, per germline. The CDR3 DNA follows: TGTGCCAGCAGTTACTCGACAGGCAATTATGGCTACACCTTC. It encodes CASSYSTGNYGYTF.

In this sample, this clone turned up a few times. The V gene is TRBV28, the J gene TRBJ2-7; D unclear. V lost 1 base, J lost 0 bases, and 16 bases lay in between. The CDR3 totals 17 residues. Germline V gives CDR1 MDHEN, CDR2 SYDVKM. The CDR3 loop reads CASSLSHPDWSSYEQYF. The CDR3 region has the DNA TGTGCCAGCAGTTTATCCCACCCCGACTGGAGCTCCTACGAGCAGTACTTC.

V and J are TRBV28 and TRBJ1-1; D gene uncertain. From germline, CDR1 is MDHEN and CDR2 SYDVKM. The CDR3 loop spans 16 amino acids. Deletions cut 6 bases from V and 0 bases from J, with 17 bases between. CDR3 region: CASSLIKATVNTEAFF. The CDR3 region has the DNA TGTGCCAGCAGCCTAATCAAGGCAACTGTGAACACTGAAGCTTTCTTT.

This sequence joins TRBV10-2 and TRBJ2-1, with TRBD1 matching over 7 bases. The CDR3 spans 17 residues. V shed 3 bases and J 0 bases; nucleotides not matched to a gene: 8. The germline gives CDR1 WSHSY, CDR2 SAAADI. In nucleotides, the CDR3 is TGCGCCAGCAGTGATTTGCTACGGACAGGCTCCTACAATGAGCAGTTCTTC. Amino acid sequence: CASSDLLRTGSYNEQFF.

DNA for the CDR3: TGTGCCAGCAGCAAAACTAGCGGGAGTGGGGGGGTTGGGTCCTACGAGCAGTACTTC. This sequence encodes CASSKTSGSGGVGSYEQYF. The genes are TRBV9 and TRBJ2-7; 11 bases are shared with TRBD2. The V gene's germline CDR1 is SGDLS and CDR2 YYNGEE. The ends lost 4 bases at V and 1 base at J; junction bases unmatched: 16. The CDR3 runs to 19 residues.